A single sample is the source of the 16 T cell receptor beta chains below, sequenced in a study of radiation and T cells in renal cell carcinoma. Libraries were prepared by immunoSEQ multiplex PCR; TCRdb keeps only in-frame clonotypes and omits some of them. The sample lists 100,000 to 150,000 clones, approximately 80% occurring once. This sample's time point: baseline pretreatment blood. Treatment: 15 Gy SBRT to primary tumor, nephrectomy 4 weeks later. This material consisted of blood, taken from a patient whose treatment included radiotherapy and nephrectomy. The receptors were sampled from an older woman with renal cell carcinoma.

The chain has TRBV10-3 and TRBJ2-1; 13 bases match TRBD2. Losses at the gene ends were 4 bases for V and 0 bases for J; bases not matched to a gene: 3. Germline CDR1 and CDR2: ENHRY and SYGVKD. CDR3 length equals 17 residues. The CDR3 loop reads CAISVGTSGVSYNEQFF. The CDR3 DNA follows: TGTGCCATCAGTGTAGGGACTAGCGGGGTCTCCTACAATGAGCAGTTCTTC.

As regards this clone: A single base separates this from a much larger clone, so it may be a read error. The V gene is TRBV9, the J gene TRBJ2-1, with D unresolved. CDR3 size: 11 residues. Per germline, CDR1 SGDLS and CDR2 YYNGEE. V dropped 4 bases and J dropped 4 bases, with 3 bases sitting between them. For the CDR3, the DNA is TGTGCCAGCAGCTTATACAATGAGCAGTTCTTC. Translating it yields CASSLYNEQFF. Supplemented by reference TRBV9 and TRBJ2-1, the full variable domain reads DSGVTQTPKHLITATGQRVTLRCSPRSGDLSVYWYQQSLDQGLQFLIQYYNGEERAKGNILERFSAQQFPDLHSELNLSSLELGDSALYFCASSLYNEQFFGPGTRLTVL.

J is TRBJ2-2 and V is TRBV5-5; the D call may be TRBD1 or TRBD2 (5 bases each). The length of the CDR3 is 15 residues. The germline V gene has CDR1 SGHKS and CDR2 YYEKEE (reference sequence). The V and J ends lost 0 bases and 5 bases respectively, with 11 bases between them. CDR3 DNA: TGTGCCAGCAGCTTGGATGGGGGAGTTACCGGGGAGCTGTTTTTT. Its translation is CASSLDGGVTGELFF.

CDR3 DNA: TGCGCCAGCAGCTTGGCGCAGGGTAAGGAGTTCTTC. Encoded protein: CASSLAQGKEFF. The chain carries TRBV5-1 and TRBJ2-1, with a possible D match to TRBD1 (5 bases). The germline V gene encodes CDR1 SGHRS and CDR2 YFSETQ. The length of the CDR3 is 12 residues. With 0 bases removed from V and 14 bases from J, the gap between germline ends came to 12 bases.

V is TRBV7-9 and J is TRBJ2-7; D ambiguous. CDR3 length: 13 residues. Per germline, CDR1 SEHNR and CDR2 FQNEAQ (reference sequence). Deletions cut 1 base from V and 3 bases from J, with 7 bases between. CDR3 sequence: CASSLGVYYEQYF. The CDR3 region has the DNA TGTGCCAGCAGCTTAGGGGTGTACTACGAGCAGTACTTC.

The V gene is TRBV4-2, the J gene TRBJ2-6, with 7 bases matching TRBD1. Germline lookup yields CDR1 LGHNA and CDR2 YNFKEQ. CDR3 length: 15 residues. J lost 1 base, V lost 7 bases, and 4 bases had no gene match. The chain's CDR3 is CASTETGSGANVLTF. For the CDR3, the DNA is TGTGCCAGCACCGAGACAGGGTCTGGGGCCAACGTCCTGACTTTC.

V and J are TRBV7-9 and TRBJ1-5, with 7 bases lining up with TRBD1. There are 14 residues in the CDR3. J was trimmed by 4 bases and V by 5 bases; bases with no gene match: 5. Looked up from germline, CDR1 is SEHNR and CDR2 is FQNEAQ (reference sequence). CDR3 nucleotide sequence: TGTGCCAGCAGCCGAGGGACAGAAAATCAGCCCCAGCATTTT. Protein: CASSRGTENQPQHF.

The chain links TRBV20-1 to TRBJ2-5; D gene ambiguous. The closer fit of TRBJ2-7 to the DNA end suggests the J call may be wrong. There are 11 residues in the CDR3. Germline loops: CDR1 DFQATT, CDR2 SNEGSKA (reference sequence). The CDR3 DNA is TGCAGTGCTAGAGGTCAGGACGAGCAGTACTTC. Translation: CSARGQDEQYF.

The chain has TRBV9 and TRBJ2-1; 9 bases are shared with TRBD2. Looked up from germline, CDR1 is SGDLS and CDR2 is YYNGEE. The CDR3 is 13 amino acids. V gave up 4 bases and J gave up 15 bases; unmatched junction bases: 11. In DNA, the CDR3 is TGTGCCAGCAGCCCACAACCGGCGGGAGGGCGGTTCTTC. As protein: CASSPQPAGGRFF.

The chain links TRBV10-2 to TRBJ1-2; 8 bases align to TRBD1. J gave up 4 bases and V 4 bases, and 14 bases lay outside the gene matches. Looked up from germline, CDR1 is WSHSY and CDR2 is SAAADI. CDR3 size: 17 residues. The CDR3 protein is CASSVSSGGLTGYGYTF. CDR3 coding DNA: TGCGCCAGCAGTGTGAGTTCAGGGGGCCTAACAGGCTATGGCTACACCTTC.

Points on this clone: Other DNA sequences in this specimen translate into the identical CDR3. V is TRBV9 and J is TRBJ2-1, with no clear D. V lost 3 bases and J lost 3, with 4 bases in between. The germline gives CDR1 SGDLS, CDR2 YYNGEE. The CDR3 runs 12 residues. CDR3: CASSGLYNEQFF. CDR3 sequence (DNA): TGTGCCAGCAGCGGGCTCTACAATGAGCAGTTCTTC.

This sequence joins TRBV30 and TRBJ2-5; D is possibly TRBD2 (6 bases). V lost 7 bases, J lost 5 bases, and 11 bases lay in between. The germline gives CDR1 GTSNPN, CDR2 SVGIG (reference sequence). This CDR3 has 11 residues. CDR3 loop: CASGVGETQYF. The CDR3 DNA reads TGTGCCTCGGGAGTGGGGGAGACCCAGTACTTC.

This clone was detected a few times. The CDR3 DNA reads as TGTGCCAGCAGTTACTCGTGGCAAACTGAAGCTTTCTTT. The encoded protein is CASSYSWQTEAFF. The chain uses TRBV6-5 and TRBJ1-1; D not resolved. With 0 bases removed from V and 5 bases from J, the gap between germline ends came to 7 bases. The CDR3 length is 13 residues. Germline-derived CDR1 and CDR2 are MNHEY and SVGAGI.

The count of this clone is one. The genes are TRBV9 and TRBJ2-2, with 10 positions matching TRBD1. With V trimmed by 4 bases and J by 7 bases, 13 bases remained unmatched. The CDR3 sequence is 17 residues long. Looked up from germline, CDR1 is SGDLS and CDR2 is YYNGEE. The CDR3, as DNA: TGTGCCAGCAGCCTCTATTCGACAGGGGGCATCAGCGGGGAGCTGTTTTTT. As protein: CASSLYSTGGISGELFF. Using reference TRBV9 and TRBJ2-2 for the parts outside the CDR3, the full variable domain is DSGVTQTPKHLITATGQRVTLRCSPRSGDLSVYWYQQSLDQGLQFLIQYYNGEERAKGNILERFSAQQFPDLHSELNLSSLELGDSALYFCASSLYSTGGISGELFFGEGSRLTVL.

The chain carries TRBV6-1 and TRBJ1-2; D unclear. Germline V gene data show CDR1 as MNHNS and CDR2 as SASEGT. This CDR3 has 13 amino acids. With 3 bases removed from V and 8 bases from J, the gap between germline ends came to 13 bases. The CDR3 protein is CASSDHMVIGYTF. DNA of the CDR3: TGTGCCAGCAGTGACCACATGGTAATCGGCTACACCTTC.

This chain joins TRBV19 and TRBJ2-7; D is unresolved. The CDR3 is 12 amino acids. The germline CDR1 and CDR2 sequences are LNHDA and SQIVND (reference sequence). Trimming pared 7 bases from V and 3 bases from J, leaving 10 bases between. The CDR3 protein is CASTSGVYEQYF. CDR3 nucleotide sequence: TGTGCCAGTACCTCAGGAGTCTACGAGCAGTACTTC. Combining the CDR3 with reference TRBV19 and TRBJ2-7 gives the whole variable domain DGGITQSPKYLFRKEGQNVTLSCEQNLNHDAMYWYRQDPGQGLRLIYYSQIVNDFQKGDIAEGYSVSREKKESFPLTVTSAQKNPTAFYLCASTSGVYEQYFGPGTRLTVT.